This TCR beta chain was identified during a study of T cell responses to AZD1222 COVID-19 vaccine. Findings of the study overall: Every sample of the repertoires postdated the peak T cell response.

Trimming took off 4 bases at V and 6 bases at J, with 12 bases between the two ends. From germline, CDR1 is SGHNT and CDR2 YYREEE (reference sequence). The CDR3 length is 13 residues. In regard to this clone: The target antigen is unknown.

Using immunoSEQ multiplex PCR, the repertoire was profiled, and TCRdb retains in-frame clones only, with some absent. This table holds approximately 73,000 clones, roughly 84% found once. V and J are TRBV5-4 and TRBJ2-3; D may be TRBD1 (6 bases). Sample: peripheral blood, taken on day 0 of AZD1222 vaccination. This TCR was recovered from an adult in good health. The CDR3 DNA follows: TGTGCCAGCAGCCTGGGCCAGGGGGATACGCAGTATTTT. This translates into CASSLGQGDTQYF.